Listed below are T cell receptor beta chains from one sample, sequenced in a study of early T cells in non-severe SARS-CoV-2 infection. A single record per CDR3 protein comes from TCRdb applying MiXCR to the 5' RACE reads. In the table there are more than 85,000 distinct CDR3 sequences, around 17% of which are singletons. Source: whole blood, taken at baseline. These receptors all come from an adult who was a healthcare worker with PCR-confirmed SARS-CoV-2 infection or an uninfected control (not recorded which). Each CDR3 is given with its conserved first and last residue. D genes are given only for firm matches. A clone size is listed for some rows: how often the clone was seen (once, few, many), or a class if it is expanded.

D gene	V gene	clone size	CDR3 length	J gene	CDR3 DNA	CDR3 protein
TRBD1	TRBV20-1	few	13	TRBJ1-2	TGCAGTGCTAGAGTAGGGACAGGTGTCGGCTACACCTTC	CSARVGTGVGYTF
TRBD1	TRBV3-1	many	19	TRBJ1-5	TGTGCCAGCAGCCCGCCCACAGGGGCTAGGAGCGGGAGCACAGATACGCAGCATTTT	CASSPPTGARSGSTDTQHF
NA	TRBV21-1	many	18	TRBJ1-4	TGTGCCAGCAGTGAAAGGTACCCTAGGCAGACACAAAATGAAAAACTGTTTTTT	CASSERYPRQTQNEKLFF
NA	TRBV12-3/TRBV12-4	few	14	TRBJ1-2	TGTGCCAGCAGTTTAGGGACATCGGGAAATGGCTACACCTTC	CASSLGTSGNGYTF
NA	TRBV19	many	13	TRBJ2-5	TGTGCCAGTAGTATGTATAGCGGAGAGACCCAGTACTTC	CASSMYSGETQYF
NA	TRBV10-1	few	14	TRBJ2-4	TGCGCCAGCAGTGAGTCGCGGACTCCAAACATTCAGTACTTC	CASSESRTPNIQYF
NA	TRBV12-3/TRBV12-4	few	14	TRBJ2-1	TGTGCCAGCAACTCGGGGGATTCCTACAATGAGCAGTTCTTC	CASNSGDSYNEQFF
TRBD1	TRBV28	NA	13	TRBJ2-5	TGTGCCAGCAGATGGGACAGGCAAGAGACCCAGTACTTC	CASRWDRQETQYF
NA	TRBV7-6	few	13	TRBJ1-1	TGTGCCAGCAGCTTAGCGGGCGGGGATTCAGCTTTCTTT	CASSLAGGDSAFF
NA	TRBV10-1	few	12	TRBJ2-2	TGCGCCAGCCGCTTGGACACCGGGGAGCTGTTTTTT	CASRLDTGELFF
NA	TRBV10-3	NA	12	TRBJ1-1	TGTGCCAGTACAGGGAATATCGCTGAAGCTTTCTTT	CASTGNIAEAFF
NA	TRBV30	NA	13	TRBJ2-7	TGTGCCTGGAGTTTCAGCGGTTCCTACGAGCAGTACTTC	CAWSFSGSYEQYF
TRBD2	TRBV10-3	few	17	TRBJ2-1	TGTGCCATCAGTGGTGCGGCTAGCGGCTACTCCTACAATGAGCAGTTCTTC	CAISGAASGYSYNEQFF
TRBD2	TRBV24-1	many	16	TRBJ2-1	TGTGCCACGGGACTAGCGGGAACGAGCTCCTACAATGAGCAGTTCTTC	CATGLAGTSSYNEQFF
TRBD1	TRBV12-3/TRBV12-4	medium-sized	14	TRBJ2-2	TGTGCCAGCGAGGACAGGGCCAACACCGGGGAGCTGTTTTTT	CASEDRANTGELFF
TRBD2	TRBV27	NA	16	TRBJ2-7	TGTGCCAGCAGTTTGCTCGCTAGCGGGAGGGCCGGCGAGCAGTACTTC	CASSLLASGRAGEQYF
NA	TRBV19	many	17	TRBJ1-4	TGTGCCAGTAGGGGGACATCCGGCTCTGCAACTAATGAAAAACTGTTTTTT	CASRGTSGSATNEKLFF
TRBD2	TRBV5-8	NA	16	TRBJ2-1	TGTGCCAGCAGCCGCCTTACTAGCGGGAGGGAAAATGAGCAGTTCTTC	CASSRLTSGRENEQFF
NA	TRBV28	NA	12	TRBJ2-5	TGTGCCAGCAGTCCTCGGGTAGAGACCCAGTACTTC	CASSPRVETQYF
NA	TRBV20-1	NA	14	TRBJ2-5	TGCAGTGCTAGAGAGCCGGGAGCCCATGCGGGCCAGTACTTC	CSAREPGAHAGQYF
NA	TRBV28	few	11	TRBJ2-7	TGTGCCAGCAGCACCACGTGGGAGCAGTACTTC	CASSTTWEQYF
NA	TRBV9	NA	15	TRBJ2-7	TGTGCCAGCAGCAAATCAGAGGTTCTACCCTACGAGCAGTACTTC	CASSKSEVLPYEQYF
TRBD1	TRBV6-2/TRBV6-3	NA	15	TRBJ2-1	TGTGCCAGCACGGGGACAGTACGCTCCTACAATGAGCAGTTCTTC	CASTGTVRSYNEQFF
TRBD2	TRBV12-3/TRBV12-4	NA	15	TRBJ2-7	TGTGCCAGCAGTCCCGGACTAGCGTTTTCCTACGAGCAGTACTTC	CASSPGLAFSYEQYF
NA	TRBV12-3/TRBV12-4	few	12	TRBJ2-5	TGTGCCAGCAGTTTACAGATGGAGACCCAGTACTTC	CASSLQMETQYF
NA	TRBV20-1	few	12	TRBJ2-7	TGCAGTGCTAAGGGGACCCCCTACGAGCAGTACTTC	CSAKGTPYEQYF
TRBD2	TRBV10-2	many	16	TRBJ2-2	TGCGCCAGCATTAGGACGGGAGGGCCACGGACCGGGGAGCTGTTTTTT	CASIRTGGPRTGELFF
NA	TRBV5-5	few	15	TRBJ2-4	TGTGCCAGCAGCTTGGGGTTCTCGGTCGGGCACATTCAGTACTTC	CASSLGFSVGHIQYF
NA	TRBV2	NA	14	TRBJ1-1	TGTGCCAGCCTTCTGGGAGATAGGGTAGGGGAAGCTTTCTTT	CASLLGDRVGEAFF
TRBD1	TRBV6-2/TRBV6-3	NA	13	TRBJ2-1	TGTGCCAGCAGTGGACAGGAGTACAATGAGCAGTTCTTC	CASSGQEYNEQFF
NA	TRBV12-3/TRBV12-4	few	10	TRBJ2-1	TGTGCCAGCGGGGTAGTTACGCCGTTCTTC	CASGVVTPFF
TRBD2	TRBV2	few	15	TRBJ2-7	TGTGCCAGCAGTCTGCCGGGACTAGCGGCCTACGAGCAGTACTTC	CASSLPGLAAYEQYF
NA	TRBV10-2	NA	19	TRBJ2-6	TGCGCCAGCAGTGAGCAGGGGTCCTACCTTGGCTCTGGGGCCAACGTCCTGACTTTC	CASSEQGSYLGSGANVLTF
NA	TRBV6-5	NA	13	TRBJ2-1	TGTGCCAGCAGCAACATAGGGGTTGATGAGCAGTTCTTC	CASSNIGVDEQFF
NA	TRBV14	NA	16	TRBJ1-2	TGTGCCAGCAGCCAAGGAAGAAGCTTTTCTAACTATGGCTACACCTTC	CASSQGRSFSNYGYTF
NA	TRBV7-6	few	13	TRBJ1-2	TGTGCCAGCAGCTCGACGGAATTAGGTGGCTACACCTTC	CASSSTELGGYTF
NA	TRBV7-6	many	15	TRBJ2-5	TGTGCCAGCAGCTCCCGGGACAACGCCCAAGAGACCCAGTACTTC	CASSSRDNAQETQYF
NA	TRBV7-6	medium-sized	13	TRBJ1-1	TGTGCCAGCAGCTTAGAAGTGAACACTGAAGCTTTCTTT	CASSLEVNTEAFF
TRBD1	TRBV7-3	few	13	TRBJ2-7	TGTGCCAGCAGCCTATACAGGGGGCTCGAGCAGTACTTC	CASSLYRGLEQYF
NA	TRBV20-1	few	12	TRBJ2-1	TGCAGTGCTAGCGGTACCTACAATGAGCAGTTCTTC	CSASGTYNEQFF
NA	TRBV19	NA	13	TRBJ2-2	TGTGCCAGTAGTATACTTGGCCCCGGGGAGCTGTTTTTT	CASSILGPGELFF
NA	TRBV6-1	NA	14	TRBJ2-3	TGTGCCAGCAGTGAAAGAGGGGGCACAGATACGCAGTATTTT	CASSERGGTDTQYF
TRBD1	TRBV6-6	few	14	TRBJ2-7	TGTGCCAGCAGTCCAGACAGGGTTTCTGGGGAGCAGTACTTC	CASSPDRVSGEQYF
NA	TRBV10-2	few	14	TRBJ2-2	TGCGCCAGCAGTGAACGACTCCCGAACGGGGAGCTGTTTTTT	CASSERLPNGELFF
NA	TRBV4-1	many	16	TRBJ2-7	TGCGCCAGCAGCCAATTAGGGGGGGCATCGTCCTACGAGCAGTACTTC	CASSQLGGASSYEQYF
NA	TRBV5-8	NA	15	TRBJ2-7	TGTGCCGGATACCCGGACAGCACATTGGCCTACGAGCAGTACTTC	CAGYPDSTLAYEQYF
NA	TRBV12-3/TRBV12-4	few	13	TRBJ1-2	TGTGCCAGCAGTACAACAGGGACGGATGGCTACACCTTC	CASSTTGTDGYTF
NA	TRBV6-1	few	16	TRBJ1-3	TGTGCCAGCAGTGATAAATGGGGGGGGCTAGGAAACACCATATATTTT	CASSDKWGGLGNTIYF
NA	TRBV20-1	many	13	TRBJ2-3	TGCAGTGCCAGTAGCTCCAGCACAGATACGCAGTATTTT	CSASSSSTDTQYF
NA	TRBV5-1	NA	14	TRBJ2-1	TGCGCCAGCGGACCGGAGAGCTCCTACAATGAGCAGTTCTTC	CASGPESSYNEQFF
NA	TRBV13	NA	14	TRBJ1-2	TGTGCCAGCAGCTTAGGACAGGGCGTAAAGGGCTACACCTTC	CASSLGQGVKGYTF
TRBD2	TRBV30	once	16	TRBJ2-7	TGTGCCTGGGGGGGAATAGCGGGAATCCTTTCGAACGAGCAGTACTTC	CAWGGIAGILSNEQYF
NA	TRBV2	NA	12	TRBJ2-3	TGTGCCAGCACCCTAGCGACAGATACGCAGTATTTT	CASTLATDTQYF